A single sample is the source of the 24 T cell receptor beta chains below, sequenced in a study of identical twins. TCRdb re-called the 5' RACE reads with MiXCR, one entry per CDR3 protein. The sample has 500,000 to 600,000 distinct CDR3 sequences; under 25% are singletons. These records were also assigned to another study, of T cells expressing NK-cell markers.

The material sequenced was CD4+ T cells sorted from blood. These receptors came from a young woman in good health.

This chain joins TRBV3-1 and TRBJ1-1, with D maybe TRBD1 (6 bases). The length of the CDR3 is 15 residues. Germline V gene lookup returns CDR1 LGHDT and CDR2 YNNKEL (reference sequence). V lost 4 bases and J lost 6, with 18 bases in between. In DNA form, the CDR3 reads TGTGCCAGCAGCCGCCTTGGGGGGGCCTTCGCTGAAGCTTTCTTT. Translating gives CASSRLGGAFAEAFF.

CDR3 DNA: TGTGCCTGGGAGCCTAAGGATTATGGCTACACCTTC. It translates to CAWEPKDYGYTF. The chain joins TRBV30 to TRBJ1-2, with D hard to call. CDR3 size: 12 residues. Germline V gives CDR1 GTSNPN, CDR2 SVGIG (reference sequence). V dropped 5 bases and J dropped 5 bases, with 12 bases sitting between them.

In its sample, this clonotype was seen many times. The gene calls are TRBV18 and TRBJ2-1, with TRBD1 matching 11 bases. CDR3 length: 16 residues. With V trimmed by 3 bases and J by 9 bases, 10 bases remained unmatched. Germline V gene sequence: CDR1 KGHSH, CDR2 LQKENI. The CDR3 DNA is TGTGCCAGCTCACCCCCGGGACAGGGGGGACTTAGTGAGCAGTTCTTC. This sequence encodes CASSPPGQGGLSEQFF.

The CDR3 is CSASSVSGGSYEQYF. CDR3 nucleotides: TGCAGTGCTAGTAGCGTCTCGGGGGGATCCTACGAGCAGTACTTC. This chain joins TRBV20-1 and TRBJ2-7; TRBD2 aligns across 7 bases. Germline CDR1 and CDR2: DFQATT and SNEGSKA (reference sequence). The CDR3 runs 15 residues. With 3 bases clipped from V and 1 base from J, the junction kept 9 bases outside the gene matches.

The V and J genes are TRBV29-1 and TRBJ1-6, with 7 nucleotides matching TRBD1. V was pared by 6 bases and J by 7 bases, with 6 bases of the junction left unmatched. This CDR3 has 13 residues. Germline assignment: CDR1 SQVTM and CDR2 ANQGSEA. In nucleotides, the CDR3 is TGCAGCGTCTCACAGGGGTGGAATTCACCCCTCCACTTT. The encoded protein is CSVSQGWNSPLHF.

The sample holds a few counts of this clonotype. The chain has TRBV4-3 and TRBJ2-1; 8 bases line up with TRBD2. From germline, CDR1 is LGHNA and CDR2 YSLEER. The CDR3 loop spans 13 amino acids. The junction had 0 bases not matched to a gene; V was cut back by 0 bases and J by 8 bases. CDR3 loop: CASSQEAGDEQFF. CDR3 coding DNA: TGCGCCAGCAGCCAAGAAGCGGGAGATGAGCAGTTCTTC.

This clonotype was counted a few times. The chain couples TRBV12-3 or TRBV12-4 to TRBJ2-5, with TRBD2 matching 9 bases. The CDR3 spans 16 residues. The V and J ends lost 5 bases and 5 bases, in that order; junction bases with no gene match: 12. The CDR3 DNA follows: TGTGCCAGCAGTCCCCTTAGCGGGAGATATCGGGAGACCCAGTACTTC. This sequence encodes CASSPLSGRYRETQYF.

This clonotype was seen a few times. The chain links TRBV29-1 to TRBJ1-1; 11 positions agree with TRBD1. J gave up 4 bases and V 7 bases, and 2 bases lay outside the gene matches. Germline V CDR1 and CDR2: SQVTM, ANQGSEA. CDR3 size: 12 residues. This chain's CDR3 is CSGGTGGTEAFF. The CDR3 DNA reads as TGCAGCGGCGGGACAGGGGGCACTGAAGCTTTCTTT.

In its sample, this clonotype was seen a few times. The chain joins TRBV10-3 to TRBJ1-3; perhaps TRBD1 as D (6 bases). From germline, CDR1 is ENHRY and CDR2 SYGVKD. The CDR3 extends over 13 amino acids. The V end lost 9 bases, the J end lost 1 base, and 10 bases lay between the germline ends. CDR3: CAITTGSGNTIYF. CDR3 sequence (DNA): TGTGCCATAACAACAGGGTCTGGAAACACCATATATTTT.

This clonotype was counted a few times. The V gene is TRBV15, the J gene TRBJ2-7, with 15 bases that match TRBD2. V trimming: 4 bases; J trimming: 5 bases; junction bases outside the gene matches: 6. There are 16 residues in the CDR3. Germline loops: CDR1 LNHNV, CDR2 YYDKDF (reference sequence). CDR3 in DNA: TGTGCCACCAGCACCGGGGGGACTAGCGGGAGGAACGAGCAGTACTTC. Translation gives CATSTGGTSGRNEQYF.

This clonotype turned up a few times. This sequence joins TRBV7-3 and TRBJ1-1; the D gene is possibly TRBD1 (6 bases). Trimming took off 3 bases at V and 0 bases at J, with 14 bases between the two ends. This CDR3 has 16 residues. Germline lookup yields CDR1 SGHTA and CDR2 FQGTGA. In DNA, the CDR3 is TGTGCCAGCAGCTTCTCCCAGGGGACGCTGAACACTGAAGCTTTCTTT. It translates to CASSFSQGTLNTEAFF.

The chain has TRBV20-1 and TRBJ1-1, with TRBD1 as a possible D gene (5 bases). This CDR3 spans 14 amino acids. The V end was cut by 5 bases, the J end by 6 bases, with 19 bases between. Germline V gives CDR1 DFQATT, CDR2 SNEGSKA (reference sequence). Written as DNA, the CDR3 is TGCAGTGCTCGCGGGACCCCCAGCGGGGCTGAAGCTTTCTTT. It is translated as CSARGTPSGAEAFF.

The genes are TRBV11-2 and TRBJ2-7, with D maybe TRBD1 (5 bases). The CDR3 is 18 residues long. Germline V gene data show CDR1 as SGHAT and CDR2 as FQNNGV. V was trimmed by 5 bases and J by 1 base, leaving 24 bases between them. The CDR3 DNA follows: TGTGCCAGCAGCCCACTCACTTGGGGCAGATTGCTTTCCTACGAGCAGTACTTC. It is translated as CASSPLTWGRLLSYEQYF.

This rearrangement joins TRBV7-3 to TRBJ2-1; D uncertain. The CDR3 length is 13 residues. Looked up from germline, CDR1 is SGHTA and CDR2 is FQGTGA. The ends were cut back, 0 bases at V and 5 bases at J, with 5 bases in the middle. CDR3 DNA sequence: TGTGCCAGCAGCTTAACGTTCGACAATGAGCAGTTCTTC. As protein: CASSLTFDNEQFF.

V usage is TRBV7-9 and J usage is TRBJ2-3; no clear D gene. Trimming removed 7 bases from V and 6 bases from J, with 8 bases in between. The CDR3 length is 11 residues. Germline V CDR1 and CDR2: SEHNR, FQNEAQ (reference sequence). The CDR3 nucleotides read TGTGCCAGCATCAGCGTGGATACGCAGTATTTT. Protein: CASISVDTQYF.

The chain links TRBV7-9 to TRBJ2-1; D gene uncertain. The CDR3 is made up of 17 amino acids. Germline CDR1 SEHNR, CDR2 FQNEAQ (reference sequence). Trimming left V 5 bases short and J 0 bases short, with 17 bases between. The CDR3 protein is CASSHNQPFSSYNEQFF. CDR3 coding DNA: TGTGCCAGCAGCCACAACCAGCCCTTCAGCTCCTACAATGAGCAGTTCTTC.

The chain links TRBV19 to TRBJ1-2; D possibly corresponds to TRBD1 (5 bases). Germline V gene data show CDR1 as LNHDA and CDR2 as SQIVND (reference sequence). V lost 7 bases to trimming and J lost 7 bases, with 10 bases between them. The CDR3 is 11 amino acids. Written as DNA, the CDR3 is TGTGCCAGTACAGGGAAAACTGGCTACACCTTC. Residues: CASTGKTGYTF.

The CDR3 sequence: CASSFGPSQYF. The CDR3 coding sequence is TGTGCCAGCAGCTTCGGACCCTCCCAGTACTTC. The chain has TRBV7-9 and TRBJ2-5, with unresolved D. The CDR3 has 11 amino acids. Germline V gives CDR1 SEHNR, CDR2 FQNEAQ (reference sequence). The V and J ends lost 3 bases and 9 bases respectively, with 8 bases between them.

This rearrangement joins TRBV20-1 to TRBJ2-3; unclear D gene. CDR3 length equals 12 residues. Germline assignment: CDR1 DFQATT and CDR2 SNEGSKA (reference sequence). Trimming pared 3 bases from V and 3 bases from J, leaving 7 bases between. As DNA, the CDR3 is TGCAGTGCTAGCACTGATACAGATACGCAGTATTTT. It encodes CSASTDTDTQYF.

The CDR3 loop reads CASSLATGLTSTDTQYF. CDR3 DNA sequence: TGCGCCAGCAGCTTGGCCACGGGACTGACGTCCACAGATACGCAGTATTTT. The rearrangement links TRBV5-1 to TRBJ2-3; a possible D gene is TRBD2 (6 bases). Trimming pared 0 bases from V and 2 bases from J, leaving 16 bases between. The CDR3 is 17 amino acids. CDR1 and CDR2 (germline): SGHRS, YFSETQ.

The chain couples TRBV12-3 or TRBV12-4 to TRBJ2-1; D is unclear. V gave up 1 base and J gave up 4 bases, with 11 bases separating them. The CDR3 consists of 15 residues. The CDR3 region has the DNA TGTGCCAGCAGTTTAGGGTCAGGATTTTACAATGAGCAGTTCTTC. Translation gives CASSLGSGFYNEQFF.

This clonotype was observed a handful of times. V gene TRBV20-1 combines with J gene TRBJ1-6; D is possibly TRBD1 (5 bases). This CDR3 region has 13 residues. V lost 5 bases to trimming and J lost 6 bases, with 11 bases between them. Germline loops: CDR1 DFQATT, CDR2 SNEGSKA (reference sequence). The CDR3 is CSALDKFNSPLHF. The CDR3 DNA reads TGCAGTGCTTTGGACAAATTTAATTCACCCCTCCACTTT.

This clonotype has only one observation. The chain joins TRBV4-1 to TRBJ2-5; TRBD2 is a possible D gene (5 bases). Trimming removed 0 bases from V and 7 bases from J, with 15 bases in between. The CDR3 consists of 15 residues. Per the germline V gene, CDR1 is MGHRA and CDR2 is YSYEKL. CDR3 bases: TGCGCCAGCAGCCAAGACTCCGACTACCCATGGACCCAGTACTTC. The encoded protein is CASSQDSDYPWTQYF.

This clonotype was seen a few times. CDR3 sequence (DNA): TGTGCCAGCAGCCAAGAAGGATATAACTATGGCTACACCTTC. It yields the protein CASSQEGYNYGYTF. The chain carries TRBV4-2 and TRBJ1-2; D is unclear. The CDR3 runs to 14 residues. Trimming took off 0 bases at V and 1 base at J, with 6 bases between the two ends. Germline V gives CDR1 LGHNA, CDR2 YNFKEQ.